A few counts support the clone carrying this T cell receptor (beta chain). TCRdb re-derived calls from the 5' RACE reads in MiXCR, one entry per CDR3 protein. The table lists around 110,000 distinct CDR3 sequences, less than 15% of them singletons, with around a sixth in the top ten. The data stem from a study of spatial heterogeneity in lung cancer. Looking at the study overall: In cases with available follow-up PBMC samples, these were sequenced at a median of about two years after resection.

V was clipped by 5 bases and J by 7 bases, with 9 bases between them. Per germline, CDR1 SGHTA and CDR2 FQGTGA. CDR3 length equals 12 residues. Time point in this sample: blood at routine non-recurrence follow-up after resection. Tumor, nontumor lung or frozen PBMC supplied whole RNA, sequenced without sorting. Sequencing was performed on PBMCs, taken at follow-up. The rearrangement joins TRBV7-3 to TRBJ2-1; the D is unclear. The sequence derives from a male donor with early-stage non-small cell lung cancer. The CDR3 is CASSIGRNEQFF. Here the CDR3 DNA reads TGTGCCAGCAGCATAGGGCGGAATGAGCAGTTCTTC.